Following are 6 T cell receptor beta chains from one sample sequenced in a study of identical twins. Using its own MiXCR run on the 5' RACE reads, TCRdb lists one record per CDR3 protein. The table lists about 920,000 distinct CDR3 sequences, approximately 13% of them singletons. The same specimen was also included in a second study, on yellow fever vaccine responses in identical twins.

The sequenced material came from PBMCs. Receptors originate from a woman under 30 in good health.

In this sample, this clonotype turned up many times. The chain joins TRBV12-3 or TRBV12-4 to TRBJ2-7; 7 nucleotides line up with TRBD2. This CDR3 contains 18 residues. The trim removed 4 bases at V and 6 bases at J, leaving 21 bases unmatched. CDR3 residues: CASSSSGRDFSPRGEQYV. The CDR3, as DNA: TGTGCCAGCAGTTCCTCGGGGAGGGACTTCTCCCCTAGGGGCGAGCAGTACGTC.

This sequence joins TRBV4-1 and TRBJ1-1; D not certain. The CDR3 has 16 amino acids. The germline gives CDR1 MGHRA, CDR2 YSYEKL. V lost 1 base to trimming and J lost 0 bases, with 12 bases between them. The CDR3 loop is CASSQGDTVMNTEAFF. The CDR3 bases are TGCGCCAGCAGCCAAGGGGATACAGTGATGAACACTGAAGCTTTCTTT.

This clonotype came up a few times. The chain carries TRBV2 and TRBJ1-1; D possibly corresponds to TRBD1 (5 bases). CDR1 SNHLY and CDR2 FYNNEI come from the germline V gene. The CDR3 has 13 amino acids. Trimming pared 7 bases from V and 1 base from J, leaving 10 bases between. CDR3 residues: CASNRGGNTEAFF. CDR3 nucleotides: TGTGCCAGCAATAGGGGCGGGAACACTGAAGCTTTCTTT.

V and J are TRBV20-1 and TRBJ2-5, with D tentatively TRBD1 (6 bases). Germline CDR1 is DFQATT and CDR2 is SNEGSKA (reference sequence). The V end lost 0 bases, the J end lost 5 bases, and 13 bases lay between the germline ends. The CDR3 length is 14 residues. In nucleotides, the CDR3 is TGCAGTGCTAGAGATAGCAGGGGCCTCGAGACCCAGTACTTC. Protein: CSARDSRGLETQYF.

This clonotype was observed many times. The gene calls are TRBV12-3 or TRBV12-4 and TRBJ2-1; D may be TRBD2 (6 bases). The CDR3 is 14 amino acids. Trimming left V 5 bases short and J 9 bases short, with 17 bases between. This chain's CDR3 is CASSVREVRSEQFF. The CDR3 bases are TGTGCCAGCAGTGTCAGGGAGGTGAGGAGTGAGCAGTTCTTC.

This clonotype was seen at least ten times. The CDR3 reads CASSLALIGRGDYNEQFF. CDR3 DNA: TGTGCCAGCAGTTTAGCGCTAATAGGAAGGGGGGACTACAATGAGCAGTTCTTC. The chain carries TRBV12-3 or TRBV12-4 and TRBJ2-1, with D tentatively TRBD1 or TRBD2 (6 bases each). Trimming took 0 bases from V and 3 from J, leaving 18 bases between them. This CDR3 has 18 amino acids.